What follows are 4 T cell receptor beta chains derived from one specimen sequenced in a study of shared clonotypes between healthy human individuals. The data were produced by immunoSEQ multiplex PCR, yet TCRdb's version contains in-frame clones alone and is incomplete. In the table there are some 580,000 clones, almost 97% of which are singletons. Sequenced material: naive CD4+ T cells sorted from blood. Documented subset: CD45RA+ positively selected. The origin of the receptors is a woman aged 30 to 39 in good health.

The gene calls are TRBV7-9 and TRBJ2-7; 10 positions match TRBD2. This CDR3 is 16 amino acids long. The V gene's germline CDR1 is SEHNR and CDR2 FQNEAQ (reference sequence). The V and J ends lost 5 bases and 4 bases, in that order; junction bases with no gene match: 11. The CDR3 region is CASSPPGLANFYEQYF. CDR3 in DNA: TGTGCCAGCAGCCCCCCGGGACTAGCGAATTTTTACGAGCAGTACTTC.

V is TRBV18 and J is TRBJ2-7; D could derive from TRBD1 or TRBD2 (6 bases each). The CDR3 sequence is 16 residues long. Trimming took off 2 bases at V and 2 bases at J, with 16 bases between the two ends. Germline values: CDR1 KGHSH, CDR2 LQKENI. The CDR3 region is CASSPYRNGGPYEQYF. The DNA for the CDR3 is TGTGCCAGCTCACCATATCGGAATGGGGGGCCCTACGAGCAGTACTTC.

The V and J genes are TRBV10-3 and TRBJ1-1, with unresolved D. V was clipped by 7 bases and J by 6 bases, with 18 bases between them. The CDR3 spans 14 residues. Germline assignment: CDR1 ENHRY and CDR2 SYGVKD. The CDR3 is CAIKAGEQMSEAFF. The CDR3 DNA is TGTGCCATCAAGGCTGGTGAGCAAATGTCTGAAGCTTTCTTT.

This sequence joins TRBV28 and TRBJ2-7, with 8 bases matching TRBD1. The V gene end was trimmed by 6 bases and the J gene end by 4 bases; junction bases not matched to a gene: 11. This CDR3 comprises 15 residues. Per the germline V gene, CDR1 is MDHEN and CDR2 is SYDVKM. CDR3 residues: CASRASGTGGYEQYF. CDR3 nucleotides: TGTGCCAGCAGGGCCTCCGGGACAGGCGGATACGAGCAGTACTTC.